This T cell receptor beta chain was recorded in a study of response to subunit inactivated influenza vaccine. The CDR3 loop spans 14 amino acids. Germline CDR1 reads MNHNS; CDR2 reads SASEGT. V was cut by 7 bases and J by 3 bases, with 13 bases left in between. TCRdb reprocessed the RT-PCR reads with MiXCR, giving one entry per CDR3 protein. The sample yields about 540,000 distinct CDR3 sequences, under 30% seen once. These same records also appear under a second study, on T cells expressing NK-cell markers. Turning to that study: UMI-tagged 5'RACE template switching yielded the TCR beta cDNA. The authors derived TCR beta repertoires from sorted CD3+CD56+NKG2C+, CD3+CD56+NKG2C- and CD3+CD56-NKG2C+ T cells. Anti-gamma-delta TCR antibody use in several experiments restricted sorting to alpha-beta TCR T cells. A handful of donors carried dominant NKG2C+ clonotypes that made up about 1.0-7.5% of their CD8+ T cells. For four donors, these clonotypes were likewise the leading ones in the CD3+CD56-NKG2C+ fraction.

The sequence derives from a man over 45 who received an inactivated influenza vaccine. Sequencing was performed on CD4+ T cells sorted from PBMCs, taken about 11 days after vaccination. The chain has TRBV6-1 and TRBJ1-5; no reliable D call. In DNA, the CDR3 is TGTGCCAGCAAACCGGGTACTTCCAATCAGCCCCAGCATTTT. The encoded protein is CASKPGTSNQPQHF.